The 3 T cell receptor beta chains in this list originate from one sample, sequenced in a study of T cell changes during pregnancy in multiple sclerosis. Sequencing was performed with immunoSEQ multiplex PCR; in TCRdb, only in-frame clones are kept and a portion is missing. This table has nearly 110,000 clones, about 90% appearing once. The sample consisted of peripheral blood, taken before pregnancy. These receptors were obtained from a female donor with multiple sclerosis, enrolled in a pregnancy study.

This chain links TRBV19 with TRBJ1-5; D remains ambiguous. CDR1 is LNHDA, CDR2 SQIVND, per germline (reference sequence). The CDR3 is made up of 17 amino acids. V lost 4 bases and J lost 0, with 16 bases in between. CDR3 bases: TGTGCCAGTAGTACAGTATCCCCCGTTTATAGCAATCAGCCCCAGCATTTT. It specifies CASSTVSPVYSNQPQHF.

The chain combines TRBV7-9 with TRBJ1-3, with 12 bases that match TRBD1. The CDR3 is 18 residues long. The trim removed 7 bases at V and 0 bases at J, leaving 10 bases unmatched. Looked up from germline, CDR1 is SEHNR and CDR2 is FQNEAQ (reference sequence). CDR3 loop: CASKWGGTGGNSGNTIYF. The CDR3 DNA reads TGTGCCAGCAAATGGGGCGGGACAGGGGGCAACTCTGGAAACACCATATATTTT.

This rearrangement joins TRBV6-5 to TRBJ2-1; D uncertain. The V end was cut by 5 bases, the J end by 9 bases, with 11 bases between. The CDR3 contains 12 residues. Germline loops: CDR1 MNHEY, CDR2 SVGAGI. CDR3 DNA sequence: TGTGCCAGCAGTCACCCAGGCTCTGAGCAGTTCTTC. Translating it yields CASSHPGSEQFF.